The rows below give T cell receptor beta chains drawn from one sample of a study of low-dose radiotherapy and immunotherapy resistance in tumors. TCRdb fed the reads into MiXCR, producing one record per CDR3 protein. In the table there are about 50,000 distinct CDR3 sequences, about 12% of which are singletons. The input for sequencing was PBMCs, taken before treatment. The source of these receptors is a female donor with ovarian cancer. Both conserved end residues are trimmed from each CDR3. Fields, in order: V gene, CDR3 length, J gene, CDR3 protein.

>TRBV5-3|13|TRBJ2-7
ASSPFSGASYEQY
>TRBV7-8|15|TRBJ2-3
ASSQTFTSGGSDTQY
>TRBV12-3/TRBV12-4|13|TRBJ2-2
ASSLDTLATGELF
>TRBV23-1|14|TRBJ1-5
ASSQSGRRNDQPQH
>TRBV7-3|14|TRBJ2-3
ASSSDGTFGADTQY
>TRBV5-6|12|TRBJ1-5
ASSADREGQPQH
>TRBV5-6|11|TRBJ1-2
ASSRDRGTGYT
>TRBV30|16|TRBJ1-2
AWSVIVTLKGGTDGYT
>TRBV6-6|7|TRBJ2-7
ASRYRQY
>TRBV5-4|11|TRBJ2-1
ASTAGLNNEQF
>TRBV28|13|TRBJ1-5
AIQRAGGFGQPQH
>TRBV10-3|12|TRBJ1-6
AISKTGGEAPLH
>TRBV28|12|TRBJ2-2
ASSGTGWTGELF
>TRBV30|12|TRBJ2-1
AWSVGVEAIEQF
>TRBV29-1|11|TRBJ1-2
SVEQGTTMGYT
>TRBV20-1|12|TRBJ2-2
STVAGGGTGELF
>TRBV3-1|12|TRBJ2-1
ASSQTGTNNEQF
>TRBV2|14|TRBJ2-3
ASSDGQLLGTDTQY
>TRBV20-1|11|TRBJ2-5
SARAGERETQY
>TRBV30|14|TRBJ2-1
AWTGSWDIGNNQQF
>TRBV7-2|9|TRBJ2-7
ASSQIYEQY
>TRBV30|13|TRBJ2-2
AWTSKSRDTGELF
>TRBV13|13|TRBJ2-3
ASSSDRGSADTQY
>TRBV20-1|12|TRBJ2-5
SASPGRGGETQY
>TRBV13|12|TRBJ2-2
ASSPTQGAGELF
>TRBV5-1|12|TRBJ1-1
ASSGTGGSTEAF
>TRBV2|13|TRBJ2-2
ARAWTGQNTGELF
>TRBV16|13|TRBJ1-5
ASSQPDNSNQPQH
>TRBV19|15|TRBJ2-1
ASSTWTVPKGSNEQF
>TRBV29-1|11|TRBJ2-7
SVGAGRNREQY
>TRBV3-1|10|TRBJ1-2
ASSQLDRVYA
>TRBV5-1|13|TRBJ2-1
ASSAASGEYNEQF
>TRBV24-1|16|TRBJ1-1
ATSDTEGTGWGNTEAF
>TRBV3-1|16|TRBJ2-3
ASSQDRVAGGPTDTQY
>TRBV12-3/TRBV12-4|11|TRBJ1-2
ASSLGQPYGYT
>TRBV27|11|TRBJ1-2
ASIGGGAYGYT
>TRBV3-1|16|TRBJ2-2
ASSQFLAGAANTGELF
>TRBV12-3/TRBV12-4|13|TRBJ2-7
ASSRLAGGSYEQY
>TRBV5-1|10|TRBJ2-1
ASSLSGNEQF
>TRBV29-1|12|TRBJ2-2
SVARASNTGELF
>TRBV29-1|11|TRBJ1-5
SVGEGVRQPQH
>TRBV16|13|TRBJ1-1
ASSQPSQTNTEAF
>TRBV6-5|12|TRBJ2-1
ASSIHRGQAEQF
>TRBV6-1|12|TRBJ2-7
ASLLPLTTYEQY
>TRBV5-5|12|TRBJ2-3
ASSWGQGADTQY
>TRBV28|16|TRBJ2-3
ASSSPGQEEGETDTQY
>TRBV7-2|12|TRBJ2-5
ASSLGWGGETQY
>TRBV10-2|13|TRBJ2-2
ASNPRQGNTGELF
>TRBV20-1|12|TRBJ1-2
SAKGQEANYGYT
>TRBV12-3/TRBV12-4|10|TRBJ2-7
ASSATPYEQY
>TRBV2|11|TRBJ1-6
ASREGYNSPLH
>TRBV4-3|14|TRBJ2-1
ASSQDPGTGGNEQF
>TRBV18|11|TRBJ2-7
ASSPTGLYEQY
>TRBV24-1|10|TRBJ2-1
ATATGTNEQF
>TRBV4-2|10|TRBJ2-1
ASSSPDRSEV
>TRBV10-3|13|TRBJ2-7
AISLLAGGAYEQY
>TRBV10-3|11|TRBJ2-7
AISERGPYEQY
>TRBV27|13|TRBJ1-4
ASSLWGAENEKLF